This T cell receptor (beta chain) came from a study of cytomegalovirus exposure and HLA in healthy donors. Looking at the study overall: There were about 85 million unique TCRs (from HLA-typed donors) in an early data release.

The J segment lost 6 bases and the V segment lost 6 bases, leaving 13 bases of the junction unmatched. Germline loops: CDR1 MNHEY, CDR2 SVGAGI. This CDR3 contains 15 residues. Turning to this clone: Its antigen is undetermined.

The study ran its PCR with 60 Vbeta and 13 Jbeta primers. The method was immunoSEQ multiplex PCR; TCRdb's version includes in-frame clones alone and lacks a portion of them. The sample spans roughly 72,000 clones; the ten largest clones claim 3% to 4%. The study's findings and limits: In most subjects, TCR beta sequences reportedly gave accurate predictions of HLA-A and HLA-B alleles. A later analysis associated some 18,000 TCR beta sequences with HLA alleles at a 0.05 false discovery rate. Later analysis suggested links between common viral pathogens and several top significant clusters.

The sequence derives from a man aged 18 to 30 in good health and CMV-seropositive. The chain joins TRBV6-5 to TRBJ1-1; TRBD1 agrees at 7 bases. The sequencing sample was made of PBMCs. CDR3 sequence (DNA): TGTGCCAGCAGAAGACAGGGAGGAGGGTCGGCTGAAGCTTTCTTT. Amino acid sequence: CASRRQGGGSAEAFF.